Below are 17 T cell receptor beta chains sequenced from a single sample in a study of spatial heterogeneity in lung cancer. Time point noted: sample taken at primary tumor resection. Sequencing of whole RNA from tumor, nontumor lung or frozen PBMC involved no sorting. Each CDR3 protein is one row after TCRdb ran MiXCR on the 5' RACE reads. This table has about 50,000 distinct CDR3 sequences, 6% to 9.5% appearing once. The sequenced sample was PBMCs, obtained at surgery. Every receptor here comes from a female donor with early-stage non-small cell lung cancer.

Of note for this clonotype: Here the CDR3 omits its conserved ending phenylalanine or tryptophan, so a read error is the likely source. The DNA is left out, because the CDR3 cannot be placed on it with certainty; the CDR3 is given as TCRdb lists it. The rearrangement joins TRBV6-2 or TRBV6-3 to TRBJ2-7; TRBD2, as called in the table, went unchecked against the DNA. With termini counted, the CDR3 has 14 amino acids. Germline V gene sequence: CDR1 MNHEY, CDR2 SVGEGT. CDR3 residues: CASRYANPLADQSL.

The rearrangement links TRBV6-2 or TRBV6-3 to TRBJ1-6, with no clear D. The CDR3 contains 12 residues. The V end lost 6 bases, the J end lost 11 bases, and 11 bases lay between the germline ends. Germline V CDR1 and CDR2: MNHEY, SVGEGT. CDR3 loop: CASRYDGAPLHF. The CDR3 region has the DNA TGTGCCAGCAGATACGACGGAGCACCCCTCCACTTT.

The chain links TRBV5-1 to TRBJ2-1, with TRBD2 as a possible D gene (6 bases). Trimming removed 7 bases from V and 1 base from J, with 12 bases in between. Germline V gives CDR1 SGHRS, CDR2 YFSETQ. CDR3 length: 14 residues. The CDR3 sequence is CASAGRGSYNEQFF. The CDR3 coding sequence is TGCGCCAGCGCCGGGCGGGGTTCCTACAATGAGCAGTTCTTC.

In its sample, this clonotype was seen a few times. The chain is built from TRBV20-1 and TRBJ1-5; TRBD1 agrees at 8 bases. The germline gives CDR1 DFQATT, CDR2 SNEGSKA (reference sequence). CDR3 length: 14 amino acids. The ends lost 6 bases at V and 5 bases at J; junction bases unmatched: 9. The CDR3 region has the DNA TGCAGTGCCGATAGTGCAGGGGGCGATCAGCCCCAGCATTTT. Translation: CSADSAGGDQPQHF.

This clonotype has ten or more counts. The CDR3 region has the DNA TGTGCCAGTAGAGAGGGAATCCAGCAATGGACTGAAGCTTTCTTT. Its translation is CASREGIQQWTEAFF. This chain connects TRBV19 to TRBJ1-1; D unresolved. The CDR3 contains 15 residues. Looked up from germline, CDR1 is LNHDA and CDR2 is SQIVND (reference sequence). V was pared by 6 bases and J by 5 bases, with 19 bases between.

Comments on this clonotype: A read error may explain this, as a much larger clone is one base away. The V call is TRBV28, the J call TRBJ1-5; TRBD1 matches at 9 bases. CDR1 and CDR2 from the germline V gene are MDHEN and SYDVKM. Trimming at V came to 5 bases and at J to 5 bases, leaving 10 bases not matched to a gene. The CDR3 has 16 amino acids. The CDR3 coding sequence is TGTGCCAGCAGTAGGGACAGGGTCCTCTTAGATCAGCCCCAGCATTTT. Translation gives CASSRDRVLLDQPQHF.

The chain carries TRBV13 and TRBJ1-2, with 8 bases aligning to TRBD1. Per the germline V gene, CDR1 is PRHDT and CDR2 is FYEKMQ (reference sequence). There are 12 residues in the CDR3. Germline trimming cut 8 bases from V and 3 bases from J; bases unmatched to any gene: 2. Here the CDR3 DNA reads TGTGCCAGCGCACAGGGGGACTATGGCTACACCTTC. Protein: CASAQGDYGYTF.

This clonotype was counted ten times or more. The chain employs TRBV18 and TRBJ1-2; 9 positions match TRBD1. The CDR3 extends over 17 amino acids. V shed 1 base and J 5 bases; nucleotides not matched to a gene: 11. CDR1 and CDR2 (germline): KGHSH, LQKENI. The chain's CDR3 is CASSPQFGTGMRYGYTF. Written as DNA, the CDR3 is TGTGCCAGCTCACCACAGTTCGGGACAGGGATGCGGTATGGCTACACCTTC. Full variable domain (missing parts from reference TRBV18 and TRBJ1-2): NAGVMQNPRHLVRRRGQEARLRCSPMKGHSHVYWYRQLPEEGLKFMVYLQKENIIDESGMPKERFSAEFPKEGPSILRIQQVVRGDSAAYFCASSPQFGTGMRYGYTFGSGTRLTVV.

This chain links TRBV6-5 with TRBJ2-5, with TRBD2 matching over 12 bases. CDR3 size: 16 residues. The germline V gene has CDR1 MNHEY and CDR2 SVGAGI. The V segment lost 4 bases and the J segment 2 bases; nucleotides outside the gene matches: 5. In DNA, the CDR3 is TGTGCCAGCAGTTCCTGGACTAGCGGGGCTCAAGAGACCCAGTACTTC. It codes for CASSSWTSGAQETQYF.

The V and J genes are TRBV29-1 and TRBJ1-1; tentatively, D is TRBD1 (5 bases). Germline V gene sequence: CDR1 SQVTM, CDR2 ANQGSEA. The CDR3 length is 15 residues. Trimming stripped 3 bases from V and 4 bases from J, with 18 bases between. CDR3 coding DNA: TGCAGCGTTGAGGGAGGGGTACGGGCTGGCACTGAAGCTTTCTTT. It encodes CSVEGGVRAGTEAFF.

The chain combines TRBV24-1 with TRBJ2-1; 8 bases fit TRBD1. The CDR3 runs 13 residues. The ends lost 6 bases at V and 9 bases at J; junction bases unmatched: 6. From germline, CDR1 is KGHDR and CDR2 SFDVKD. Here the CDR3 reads CATSRTGKGEQFF. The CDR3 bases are TGTGCCACCAGTCGGACAGGGAAGGGTGAGCAGTTCTTC.

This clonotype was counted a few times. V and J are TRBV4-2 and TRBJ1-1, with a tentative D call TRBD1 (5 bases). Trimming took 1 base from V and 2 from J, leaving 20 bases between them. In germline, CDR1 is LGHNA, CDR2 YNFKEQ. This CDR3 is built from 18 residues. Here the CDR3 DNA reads TGTGCCAGCAGCCAAGGGGACGATCTGGGGGGTGGAAACACTGAAGCTTTCTTT. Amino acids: CASSQGDDLGGGNTEAFF.

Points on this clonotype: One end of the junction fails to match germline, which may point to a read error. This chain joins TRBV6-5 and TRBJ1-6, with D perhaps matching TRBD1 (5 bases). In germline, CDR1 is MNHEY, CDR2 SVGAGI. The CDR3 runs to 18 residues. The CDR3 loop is CASSYTKGGDLTNLPLHF. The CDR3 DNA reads TGTGCCAGCAGTTACACTAAGGGAGGGGACCTTACTAATTTACCCCTCCACTTT.

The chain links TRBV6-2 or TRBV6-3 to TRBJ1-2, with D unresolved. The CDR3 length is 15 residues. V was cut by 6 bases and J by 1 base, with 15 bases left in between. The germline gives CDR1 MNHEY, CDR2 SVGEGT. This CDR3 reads CASSNIQQINYGYTF. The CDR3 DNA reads TGTGCCAGCAGCAACATACAGCAAATTAACTATGGCTACACCTTC.

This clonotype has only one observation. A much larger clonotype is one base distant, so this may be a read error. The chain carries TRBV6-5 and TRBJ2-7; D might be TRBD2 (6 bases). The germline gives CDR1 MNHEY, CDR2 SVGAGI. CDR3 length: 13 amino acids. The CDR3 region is CASSRDSSYEQHF. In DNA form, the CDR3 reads TGTGCCAGCAGCAGGGACTCTTCCTACGAGCAGCACTTC.

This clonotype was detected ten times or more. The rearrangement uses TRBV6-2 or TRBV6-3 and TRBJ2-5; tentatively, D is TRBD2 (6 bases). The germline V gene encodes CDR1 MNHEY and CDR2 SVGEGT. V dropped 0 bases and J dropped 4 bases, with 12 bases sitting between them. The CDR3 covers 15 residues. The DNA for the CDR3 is TGTGCCAGCAGTTACTCCGCCACTAGCATAGAGACCCAGTACTTC. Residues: CASSYSATSIETQYF.

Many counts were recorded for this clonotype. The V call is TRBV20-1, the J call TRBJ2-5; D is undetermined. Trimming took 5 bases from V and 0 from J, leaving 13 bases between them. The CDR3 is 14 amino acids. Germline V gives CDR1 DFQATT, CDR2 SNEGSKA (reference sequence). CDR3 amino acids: CSAPPGTYQETQYF. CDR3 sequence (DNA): TGCAGTGCTCCCCCTGGTACCTACCAAGAGACCCAGTACTTC.